This T cell receptor beta chain appears in the sequencing data of a study of cytomegalovirus exposure and HLA in healthy donors. Study conclusions and caveats: Specific recognition of CMV antigens was confirmed in vitro for three chains (all CMV-associated).

This clone was detected a few times. The antigen is undetermined. The CDR3 is 16 residues long. Germline assignment: CDR1 SGHDN and CDR2 FVKESK. V lost 3 bases and J lost 9; bases outside the gene matches: 11. The table came from immunoSEQ multiplex PCR; TCRdb's copy has only in-frame clones and leaves some out. Among around 230,000 clones listed, around 86% were seen once. The sequencing input was PBMCs. The V gene is TRBV14, the J gene TRBJ2-1, with 10 bases lining up with TRBD2. The sequence was obtained from a woman in her 30s in good health and CMV-seropositive. The CDR3 reads CASSHLSSGSPPEQFF. The CDR3, as DNA: TGTGCCAGCAGCCACCTATCTAGCGGGAGTCCCCCTGAGCAGTTCTTC.